The 20 T cell receptor beta chains given below trace back to one sample, sequenced in a study of blood T cell repertoires in COVID-19. Libraries were prepared by immunoSEQ multiplex PCR; TCRdb keeps only in-frame clonotypes and omits some of them. Of about 170,000 clones in the sample, around 83% were seen once. The sequencing sample was made of peripheral blood. Receptor source: a man aged 45 to 65 with active or convalescent COVID-19.

The CDR3 region is CASSLIRGQPQHF. For the CDR3, the DNA is TGTGCCAGCAGTTTAATTCGGGGTCAGCCCCAGCATTTT. The V call is TRBV12-3 or TRBV12-4, the J call TRBJ1-5; D remains ambiguous. There are 13 residues in the CDR3. The V end lost 2 bases, the J end lost 6 bases, and 8 bases lay between the germline ends.

The rearrangement joins TRBV28 to TRBJ2-4; 7 bases are shared with TRBD2. Per germline, CDR1 MDHEN and CDR2 SYDVKM. This CDR3 comprises 12 residues. V shed 5 bases and J 8 bases; nucleotides not matched to a gene: 3. CDR3 amino acids: CASSMGRDIQYF. The CDR3 nucleotides are TGTGCCAGCAGTATGGGGAGGGACATTCAGTACTTC.

The chain is built from TRBV20-1 and TRBJ2-1, with D possibly matching TRBD2 (7 bases). Germline V CDR1 and CDR2: DFQATT, SNEGSKA (reference sequence). This CDR3 comprises 10 residues. The ends were cut back, 6 bases at V and 10 bases at J, with 10 bases in the middle. The CDR3 reads CSARGGEQFF. The CDR3 coding sequence is TGCAGTGCCAGGGGAGGGGAGCAGTTCTTC.

For this clone: A read error may account for a junction end that differs from germline. The chain couples TRBV11-2 to TRBJ2-5; TRBD2 agrees at 9 bases. CDR3 size: 18 residues. CDR1 is SGHAT, CDR2 FQNNGV, per germline. The CDR3 protein is CASCFPRREGLGQETQYF. CDR3 sequence (DNA): TGTGCCAGCTGCTTCCCGCGGCGGGAGGGCCTAGGCCAAGAGACCCAGTACTTC.

This clone showed up just once. J is TRBJ1-1 and V is TRBV4-3, with a possible D match to TRBD1 (5 bases). The CDR3 sequence is 14 residues long. Germline CDR1 LGHNA, CDR2 YSLEER. With 5 bases removed from V and 0 bases from J, the gap between germline ends came to 10 bases. The CDR3 DNA reads as TGCGCCAGCAGCGTCGACAGAGTGAACACTGAAGCTTTCTTT. Translated, it gives CASSVDRVNTEAFF.

V usage is TRBV28 and J usage is TRBJ2-2; 8 bases line up with TRBD2. This CDR3 has 17 residues. Looked up from germline, CDR1 is MDHEN and CDR2 is SYDVKM. Unmatched junction bases numbered 14, after V lost 4 bases and J lost 7 bases. CDR3 sequence: CASSSYSGISPLGELFF. DNA for the CDR3: TGTGCCAGCAGTTCCTATAGCGGGATATCCCCTCTCGGGGAGCTGTTTTTT.

The rearrangement uses TRBV4-1 and TRBJ2-7, with 7 positions matching TRBD2. With 2 bases clipped from V and 7 bases from J, the junction kept 14 bases outside the gene matches. Germline CDR1 MGHRA, CDR2 YSYEKL. The CDR3 is made up of 16 amino acids. For the CDR3, the DNA is TGCGCCAGCAGCCAAAGCGGGCTAGCGGTAGCTGAGGAGCAGTACTTC. It is translated as CASSQSGLAVAEEQYF.

The genes are TRBV7-3 and TRBJ1-2, with 8 bases matching TRBD1. V was clipped by 2 bases and J by 4 bases; unmatched bases: 0. The V gene's germline CDR1 is SGHTA and CDR2 FQGTGA. The CDR3 has 13 residues. CDR3 sequence: CASSLGQGYGYTF. The DNA for the CDR3 is TGTGCCAGCAGCTTAGGACAGGGCTATGGCTACACCTTC.

This chain joins TRBV10-2 and TRBJ2-7; tentative D call: TRBD2 (6 bases). The CDR3 is 14 residues long. V lost 0 bases, J lost 3 bases, and 9 bases lay in between. Per germline, CDR1 WSHSY and CDR2 SAAADI. This CDR3 is CASSESGGDYEQYF. The DNA for the CDR3 is TGCGCCAGCAGTGAGTCCGGGGGAGACTACGAGCAGTACTTC.

The rearrangement links TRBV5-1 to TRBJ2-5; D is unresolved. V lost 0 bases to trimming and J lost 4 bases, with 4 bases between them. CDR1 and CDR2 (germline): SGHRS, YFSETQ. The CDR3 runs 12 residues. The CDR3 protein is CASSLDGETQYF. The CDR3 region has the DNA TGCGCCAGCAGCTTGGACGGAGAGACCCAGTACTTC.

The chain combines TRBV7-2 with TRBJ1-1, with 7 bases lining up with TRBD1. This CDR3 is 13 amino acids long. Germline CDR1 is SGHTA and CDR2 is FQGNSA. V was pared by 2 bases and J by 7 bases, with 4 bases of the junction left unmatched. CDR3 sequence (DNA): TGTGCCAGCAGCTTAAGGGGGCGAGGTGAAGCTTTCTTT. Translating gives CASSLRGRGEAFF.

This chain joins TRBV3-1 (or the pseudogene TRBV3-2) and TRBJ1-3; 11 bases are a match to TRBD1. The CDR3 spans 17 residues. Germline V lookup: CDR1 LGHDT, CDR2 YNNKEL (reference sequence). V shed 3 bases and J 2 bases; nucleotides not matched to a gene: 6. CDR3 amino acids: CASSHPGTGGPGNTIYF. The CDR3 bases are TGTGCCAGCAGCCACCCCGGGACAGGGGGACCTGGAAACACCATATATTTT.

The rearrangement uses TRBV11-1 and TRBJ2-2; D might be TRBD2 (6 bases). CDR3 length: 12 amino acids. V lost 5 bases and J lost 7, with 8 bases in between. Germline-derived CDR1 and CDR2 are SGHAT and FQDESV (reference sequence). The CDR3 coding sequence is TGTGCCAGCAGCCATAGCGGCGGGGAGCTGTTTTTT. It yields the protein CASSHSGGELFF.

This clone was observed once. Written as DNA, the CDR3 is TGTGCCAGTAGTAGTTTTACAGCGGGAGACGAGCAGTACTTC. This encodes CASSSFTAGDEQYF. The chain links TRBV19 to TRBJ2-7; TRBD2 aligns across 8 bases. The CDR3 consists of 14 residues. Germline-derived CDR1 and CDR2 are LNHDA and SQIVND (reference sequence). The ends lost 4 bases at V and 5 bases at J; junction bases unmatched: 7.

CDR3 sequence: CASSLKGQTYNYF. CDR3 coding DNA: TGTGCCAGCAGCCTAAAGGGACAGACATACAATTACTTC. The V call is TRBV7-9, the J call TRBJ2-5, with TRBD1 matching over 7 bases. Unmatched junction bases numbered 14, after V lost 5 bases and J lost 14 bases. Germline V gives CDR1 SEHNR, CDR2 FQNEAQ (reference sequence). The CDR3 has 13 amino acids. Filled out from reference TRBV7-9 and TRBJ2-5, the complete variable domain reads DTGVSQNPRHKITKRGQNVTFRCDPISEHNRLYWYRQTLGQGPEFLTYFQNEAQLEKSRLLSDRFSAERPKGSFSTLEIQRTEQGDSAMYLCASSLKGQTYNYFGPGTRLLVL.

The V and J genes are TRBV18 and TRBJ1-5; D might be TRBD1 (6 bases). V was pared by 6 bases and J by 3 bases, with 12 bases between. The CDR3 runs 14 residues. CDR1 is KGHSH and CDR2 is LQKENI in the germline V gene. The CDR3 sequence is CASSRDRTNQPQHF. The CDR3 coding sequence is TGTGCCAGCTCCCGCGACAGGACCAATCAGCCCCAGCATTTT.

This chain connects TRBV7-2 to TRBJ1-5; TRBD1 matches 7 bases. From germline, CDR1 is SGHTA and CDR2 FQGNSA. With 0 bases clipped from V and 4 bases from J, the junction kept 6 bases outside the gene matches. The CDR3 contains 16 residues. CDR3 nucleotide sequence: TGTGCCAGCAGCTTAGCGGCGACAGGGATGAATCAGCCCCAGCATTTT. Encoded protein: CASSLAATGMNQPQHF.

This chain links TRBV5-4 with TRBJ2-3; TRBD2 matches 9 bases. This CDR3 has 16 amino acids. The V segment lost 0 bases and the J segment 0 bases; nucleotides outside the gene matches: 2. CDR1 is SGHNT, CDR2 YYREEE, per germline (reference sequence). CDR3 nucleotide sequence: TGTGCCAGCAGCTTGGTTAGCGGGAGAAGCACAGATACGCAGTATTTT. It specifies CASSLVSGRSTDTQYF.

V usage is TRBV7-2 and J usage is TRBJ2-2; D remains ambiguous. The germline V gene has CDR1 SGHTA and CDR2 FQGNSA. The CDR3 totals 15 residues. The V end was cut by 1 base, the J end by 6 bases, with 12 bases between. As DNA, the CDR3 is TGTGCCAGCAGCTTAGAAATGGCTCCCTCCGGGGAGCTGTTTTTT. Translated, it gives CASSLEMAPSGELFF.

J is TRBJ1-5 and V is TRBV6-2 or TRBV6-3, with D tentatively TRBD1 (6 bases). This CDR3 is built from 15 residues. Trimming took off 2 bases at V and 0 bases at J, with 8 bases between the two ends. Germline assignment: CDR1 MNHEY and CDR2 SVGEGT. In nucleotides, the CDR3 is TGTGCCAGCAGTTACCGGGACAATAGCAATCAGCCCCAGCATTTT. It yields the protein CASSYRDNSNQPQHF.